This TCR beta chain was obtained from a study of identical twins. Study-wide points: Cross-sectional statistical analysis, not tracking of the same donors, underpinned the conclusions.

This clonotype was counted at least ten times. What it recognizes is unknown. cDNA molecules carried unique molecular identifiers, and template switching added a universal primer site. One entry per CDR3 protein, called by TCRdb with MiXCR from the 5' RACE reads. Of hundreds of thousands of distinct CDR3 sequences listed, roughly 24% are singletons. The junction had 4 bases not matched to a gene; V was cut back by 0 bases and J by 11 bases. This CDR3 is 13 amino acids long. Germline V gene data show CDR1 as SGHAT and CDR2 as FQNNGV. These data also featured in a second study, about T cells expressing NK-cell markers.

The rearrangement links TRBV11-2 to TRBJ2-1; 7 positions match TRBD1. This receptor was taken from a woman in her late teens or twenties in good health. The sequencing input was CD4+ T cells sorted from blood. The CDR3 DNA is TGTGCCAGCAGCTTAGAGACAGGGAACAAGCAGTTCTTC. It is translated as CASSLETGNKQFF. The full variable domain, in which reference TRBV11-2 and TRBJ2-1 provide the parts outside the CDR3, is EAGVAQSPRYKIIEKRQSVAFWCNPISGHATLYWYQQILGQGPKLLIQFQNNGVVDDSQLPKDRFSAERLKGVDSTLKIQPAKLEDSAVYLCASSLETGNKQFFGPGTRLTVL.